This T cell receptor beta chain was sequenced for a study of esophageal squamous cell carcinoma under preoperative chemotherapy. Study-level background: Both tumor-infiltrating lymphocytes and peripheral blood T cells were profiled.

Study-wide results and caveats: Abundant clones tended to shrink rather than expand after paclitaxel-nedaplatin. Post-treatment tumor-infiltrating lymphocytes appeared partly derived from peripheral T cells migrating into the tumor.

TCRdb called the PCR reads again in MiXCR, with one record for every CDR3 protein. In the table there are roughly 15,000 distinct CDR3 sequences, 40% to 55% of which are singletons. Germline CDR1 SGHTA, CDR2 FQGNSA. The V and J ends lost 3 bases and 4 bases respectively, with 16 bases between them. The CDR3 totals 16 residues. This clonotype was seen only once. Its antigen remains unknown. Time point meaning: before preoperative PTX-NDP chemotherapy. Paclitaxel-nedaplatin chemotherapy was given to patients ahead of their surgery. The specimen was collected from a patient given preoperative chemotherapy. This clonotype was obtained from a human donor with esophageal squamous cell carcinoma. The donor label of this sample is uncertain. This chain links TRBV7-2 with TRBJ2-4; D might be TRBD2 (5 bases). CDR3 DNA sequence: TGTGCCAGCAGCTTGGTGGCGGGCCAGATTAAAAACATTCAGTACTTC. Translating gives CASSLVAGQIKNIQYF.